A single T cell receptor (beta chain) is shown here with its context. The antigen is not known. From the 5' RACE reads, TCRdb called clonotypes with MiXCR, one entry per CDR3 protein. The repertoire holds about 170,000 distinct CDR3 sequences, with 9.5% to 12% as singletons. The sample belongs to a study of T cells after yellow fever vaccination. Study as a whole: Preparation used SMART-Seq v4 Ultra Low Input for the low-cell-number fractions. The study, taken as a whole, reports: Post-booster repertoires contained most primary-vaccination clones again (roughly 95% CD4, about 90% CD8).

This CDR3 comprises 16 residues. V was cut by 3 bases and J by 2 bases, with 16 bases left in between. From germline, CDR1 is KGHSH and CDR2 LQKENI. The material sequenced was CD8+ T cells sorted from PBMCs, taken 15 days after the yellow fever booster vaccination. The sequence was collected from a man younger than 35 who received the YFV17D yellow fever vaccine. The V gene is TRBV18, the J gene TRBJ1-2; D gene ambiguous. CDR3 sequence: CASSPTRKPGNYGYTF. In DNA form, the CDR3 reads TGTGCCAGCTCACCCACGCGCAAGCCCGGGAACTATGGCTACACCTTC. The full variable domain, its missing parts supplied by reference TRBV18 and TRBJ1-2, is NAGVMQNPRHLVRRRGQEARLRCSPMKGHSHVYWYRQLPEEGLKFMVYLQKENIIDESGMPKERFSAEFPKEGPSILRIQQVVRGDSAAYFCASSPTRKPGNYGYTFGSGTRLTVV.